This TCR beta chain was obtained from a study of cytomegalovirus exposure and HLA in healthy donors. Germline lookup yields CDR1 MNHEY and CDR2 SMNVEV (reference sequence). Trimming removed 2 bases from V and 7 bases from J; junction bases left unmatched: 8. The CDR3 is made up of 16 amino acids. Measured with immunoSEQ multiplex PCR; TCRdb has only the in-frame clones, and not every one. The repertoire holds about 190,000 clones, 75% to 90% seen once, with 6% to 9% in the top ten. Sequenced sample: PBMCs. The chain is built from TRBV27 and TRBJ2-1; 10 bases agree with TRBD1. This sequence originates from a man aged 18-30 years in good health and CMV-seropositive. In nucleotides, the CDR3 is TGTGCCAGCAGTTTAATTGGGACAGGGGTCAATAATGAGCAGTTCTTC. It translates to CASSLIGTGVNNEQFF.